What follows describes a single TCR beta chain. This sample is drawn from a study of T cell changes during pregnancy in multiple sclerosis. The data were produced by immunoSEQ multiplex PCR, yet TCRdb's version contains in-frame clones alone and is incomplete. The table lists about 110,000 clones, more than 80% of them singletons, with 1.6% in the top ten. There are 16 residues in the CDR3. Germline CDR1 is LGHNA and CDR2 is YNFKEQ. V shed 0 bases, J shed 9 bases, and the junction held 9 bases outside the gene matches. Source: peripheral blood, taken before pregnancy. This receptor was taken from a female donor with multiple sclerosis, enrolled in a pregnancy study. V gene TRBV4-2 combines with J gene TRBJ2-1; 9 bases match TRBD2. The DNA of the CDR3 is TGTGCCAGCAGCCAAGAATCGGGCGGGGGGGCCGGTGAGCAGTTCTTC. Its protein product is CASSQESGGGAGEQFF.